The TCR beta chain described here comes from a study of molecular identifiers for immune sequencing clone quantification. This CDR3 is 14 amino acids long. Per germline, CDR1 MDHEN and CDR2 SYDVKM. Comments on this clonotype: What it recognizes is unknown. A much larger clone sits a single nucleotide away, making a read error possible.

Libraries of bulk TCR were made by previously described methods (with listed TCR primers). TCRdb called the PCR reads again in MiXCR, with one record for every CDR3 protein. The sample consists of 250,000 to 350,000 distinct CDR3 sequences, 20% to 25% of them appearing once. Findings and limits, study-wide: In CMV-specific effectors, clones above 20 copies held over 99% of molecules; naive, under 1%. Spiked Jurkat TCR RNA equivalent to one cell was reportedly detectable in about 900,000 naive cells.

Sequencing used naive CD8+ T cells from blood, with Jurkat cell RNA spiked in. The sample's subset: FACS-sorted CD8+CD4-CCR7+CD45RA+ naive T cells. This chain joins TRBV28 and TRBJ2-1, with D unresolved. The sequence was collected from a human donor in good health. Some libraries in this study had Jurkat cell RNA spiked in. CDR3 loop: CASRDEGFWNEQLF. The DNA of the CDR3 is TGTGCCAGCAGAGACGAAGGGTTTTGGAATGAGCAGCTCTTC.